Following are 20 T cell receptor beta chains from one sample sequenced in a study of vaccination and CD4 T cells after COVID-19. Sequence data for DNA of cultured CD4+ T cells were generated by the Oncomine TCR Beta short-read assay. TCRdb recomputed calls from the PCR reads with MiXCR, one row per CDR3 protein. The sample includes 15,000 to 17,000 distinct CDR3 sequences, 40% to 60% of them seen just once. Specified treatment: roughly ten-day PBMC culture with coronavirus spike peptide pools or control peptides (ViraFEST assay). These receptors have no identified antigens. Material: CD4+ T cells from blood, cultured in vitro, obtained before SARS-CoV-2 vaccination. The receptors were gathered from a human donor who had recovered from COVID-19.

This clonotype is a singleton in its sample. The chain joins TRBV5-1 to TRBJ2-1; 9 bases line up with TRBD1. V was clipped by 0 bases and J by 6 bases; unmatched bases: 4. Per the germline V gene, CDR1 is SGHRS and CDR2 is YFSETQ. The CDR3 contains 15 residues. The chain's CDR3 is CASSLGDRDINEQFF. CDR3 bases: TGCGCCAGCAGCTTGGGGGACAGGGATATCAATGAGCAGTTCTTC.

CDR3 loop: CASRSRSSLYGYTF. As DNA, the CDR3 is TGTGCCAGCAGATCCCGGTCATCACTCTATGGCTACACCTTC. The chain has TRBV6-1 and TRBJ1-2; D uncertain. V was pared by 6 bases and J by 4 bases, with 15 bases between. In germline, CDR1 is MNHNS, CDR2 SASEGT. This CDR3 is 14 amino acids long.

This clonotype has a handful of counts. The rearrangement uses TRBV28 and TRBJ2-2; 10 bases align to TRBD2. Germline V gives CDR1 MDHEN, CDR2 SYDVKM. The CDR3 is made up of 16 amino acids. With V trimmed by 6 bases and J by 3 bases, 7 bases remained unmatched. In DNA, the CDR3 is TGTGCCAGCAGGTCTGCCCTAGCGGGAGACACCGGGGAGCTGTTTTTT. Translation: CASRSALAGDTGELFF.

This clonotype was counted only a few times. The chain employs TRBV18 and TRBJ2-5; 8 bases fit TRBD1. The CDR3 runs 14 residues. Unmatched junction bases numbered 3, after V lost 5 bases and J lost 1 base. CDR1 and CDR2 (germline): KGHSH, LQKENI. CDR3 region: CASSVGQGQETQYF. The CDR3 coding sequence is TGTGCCAGCTCAGTAGGACAGGGCCAAGAGACCCAGTACTTC.

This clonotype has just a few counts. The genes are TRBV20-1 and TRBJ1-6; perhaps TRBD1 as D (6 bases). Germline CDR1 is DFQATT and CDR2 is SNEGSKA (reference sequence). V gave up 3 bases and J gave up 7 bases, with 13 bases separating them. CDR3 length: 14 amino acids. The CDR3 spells CSASTGWANSPLHF. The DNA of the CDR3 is TGCAGTGCTAGCACAGGGTGGGCCAATTCACCCCTCCACTTT.

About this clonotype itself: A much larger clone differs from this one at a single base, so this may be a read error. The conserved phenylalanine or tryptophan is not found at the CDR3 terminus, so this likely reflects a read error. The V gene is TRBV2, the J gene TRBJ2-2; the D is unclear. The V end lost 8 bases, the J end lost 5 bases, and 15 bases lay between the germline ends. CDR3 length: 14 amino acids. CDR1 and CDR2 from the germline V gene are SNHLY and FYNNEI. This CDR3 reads CASRMLGLTGELFS. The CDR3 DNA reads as TGTGCCAGCCGTATGTTGGGCCTGACCGGGGAGCTGTTTTCT.

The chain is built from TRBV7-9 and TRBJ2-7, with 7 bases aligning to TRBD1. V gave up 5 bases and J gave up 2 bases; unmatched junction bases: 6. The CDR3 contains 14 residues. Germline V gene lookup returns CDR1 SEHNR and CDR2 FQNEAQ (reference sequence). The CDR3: CASSPGQVAYEQYF. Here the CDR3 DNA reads TGTGCCAGCAGCCCCGGACAGGTGGCCTACGAGCAGTACTTC.

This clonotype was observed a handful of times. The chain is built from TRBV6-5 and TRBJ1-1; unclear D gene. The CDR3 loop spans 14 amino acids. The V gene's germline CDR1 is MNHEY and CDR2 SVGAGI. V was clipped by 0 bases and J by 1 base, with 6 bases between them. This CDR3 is CASSYSQANTEAFF. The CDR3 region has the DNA TGTGCCAGCAGTTACTCGCAGGCGAACACTGAAGCTTTCTTT.

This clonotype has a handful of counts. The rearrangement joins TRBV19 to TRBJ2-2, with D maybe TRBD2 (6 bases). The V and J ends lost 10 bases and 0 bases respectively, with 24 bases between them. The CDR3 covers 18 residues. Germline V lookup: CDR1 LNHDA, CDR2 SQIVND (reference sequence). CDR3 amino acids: CATASSYGGVANTGELFF. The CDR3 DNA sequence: TGTGCCACCGCCTCCAGTTACGGGGGTGTGGCGAACACCGGGGAGCTGTTTTTT. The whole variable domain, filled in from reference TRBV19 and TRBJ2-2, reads DGGITQSPKYLFRKEGQNVTLSCEQNLNHDAMYWYRQDPGQGLRLIYYSQIVNDFQKGDIAEGYSVSREKKESFPLTVTSAQKNPTAFYLCATASSYGGVANTGELFFGEGSRLTVL.

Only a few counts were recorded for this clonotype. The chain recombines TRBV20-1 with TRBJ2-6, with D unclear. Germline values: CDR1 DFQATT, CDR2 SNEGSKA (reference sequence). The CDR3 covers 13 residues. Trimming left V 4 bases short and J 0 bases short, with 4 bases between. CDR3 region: CSATSSGANVLTF. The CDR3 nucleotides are TGCAGTGCTACTAGCTCTGGGGCCAACGTCCTGACTTTC.

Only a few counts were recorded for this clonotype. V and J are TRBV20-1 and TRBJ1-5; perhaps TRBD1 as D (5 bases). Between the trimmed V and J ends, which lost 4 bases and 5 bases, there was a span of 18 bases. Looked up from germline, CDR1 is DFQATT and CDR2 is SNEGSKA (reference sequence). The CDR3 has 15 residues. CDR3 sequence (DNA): TGCAGTGCTATAGTGGGGCTCCTGGGGGATCAGCCCCAGCATTTT. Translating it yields CSAIVGLLGDQPQHF.

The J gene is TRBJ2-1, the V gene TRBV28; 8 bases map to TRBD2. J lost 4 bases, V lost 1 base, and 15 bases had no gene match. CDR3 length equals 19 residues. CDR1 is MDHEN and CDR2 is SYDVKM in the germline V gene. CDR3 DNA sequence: TGTGCCAGCAGTTTATTGGTCGGGACTAGAAGAGTGAGGTACAATGAGCAGTTCTTC. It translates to CASSLLVGTRRVRYNEQFF.

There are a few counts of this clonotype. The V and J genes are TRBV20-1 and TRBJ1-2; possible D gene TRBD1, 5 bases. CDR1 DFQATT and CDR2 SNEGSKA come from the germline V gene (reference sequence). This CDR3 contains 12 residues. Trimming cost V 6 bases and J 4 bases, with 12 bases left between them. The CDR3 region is CSAYTGGYGYTF. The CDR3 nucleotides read TGCAGTGCCTATACAGGTGGCTATGGCTACACCTTC.

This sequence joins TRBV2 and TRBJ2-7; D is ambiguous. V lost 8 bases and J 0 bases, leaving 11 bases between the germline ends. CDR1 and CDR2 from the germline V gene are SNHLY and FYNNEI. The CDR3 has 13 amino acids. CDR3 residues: CASRTINSYEQYF. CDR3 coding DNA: TGTGCCAGCCGGACCATAAACTCCTACGAGCAGTACTTC. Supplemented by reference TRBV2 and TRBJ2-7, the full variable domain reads EPEVTQTPSHQVTQMGQEVILRCVPISNHLYFYWYRQILGQKVEFLVSFYNNEISEKSEIFDDQFSVERPDGSNFTLKIRSTKLEDSAMYFCASRTINSYEQYFGPGTRLTVT.

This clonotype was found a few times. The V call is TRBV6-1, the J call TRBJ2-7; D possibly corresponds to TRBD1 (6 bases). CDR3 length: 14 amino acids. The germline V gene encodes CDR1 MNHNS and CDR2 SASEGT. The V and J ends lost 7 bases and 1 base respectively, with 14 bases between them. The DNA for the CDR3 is TGTGCCAGCATAGGGACACCCCTATCCTACGAGCAGTACTTC. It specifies CASIGTPLSYEQYF.

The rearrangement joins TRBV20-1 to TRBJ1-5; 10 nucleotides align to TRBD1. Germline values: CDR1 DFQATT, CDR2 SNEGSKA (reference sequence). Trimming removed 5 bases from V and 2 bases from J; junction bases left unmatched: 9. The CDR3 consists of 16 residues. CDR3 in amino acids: CSAPSRGTGGNQPQHF. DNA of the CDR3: TGCAGTGCTCCTTCCCGAGGGACAGGGGGCAATCAGCCCCAGCATTTT.

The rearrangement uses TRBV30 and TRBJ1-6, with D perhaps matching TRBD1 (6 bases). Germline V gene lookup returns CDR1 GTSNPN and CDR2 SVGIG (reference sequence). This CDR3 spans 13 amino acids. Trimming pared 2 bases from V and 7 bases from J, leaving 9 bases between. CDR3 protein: CAWSRGMNSPLHF. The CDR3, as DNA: TGTGCCTGGAGTAGGGGGATGAATTCACCCCTCCACTTT.

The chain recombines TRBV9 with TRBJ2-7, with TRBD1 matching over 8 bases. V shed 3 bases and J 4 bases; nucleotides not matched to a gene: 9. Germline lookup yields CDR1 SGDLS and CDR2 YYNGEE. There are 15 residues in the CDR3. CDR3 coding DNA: TGTGCCAGCAGCGCCCGACCCCAGGGGGCTTACGAGCAGTACTTC. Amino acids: CASSARPQGAYEQYF.

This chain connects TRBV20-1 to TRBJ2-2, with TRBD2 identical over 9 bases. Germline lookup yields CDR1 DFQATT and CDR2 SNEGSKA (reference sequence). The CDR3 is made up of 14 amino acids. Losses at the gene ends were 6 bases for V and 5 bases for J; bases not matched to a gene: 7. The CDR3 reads CSARGGRVTGELFF. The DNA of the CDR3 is TGCAGTGCAAGGGGCGGGAGGGTTACCGGGGAGCTGTTTTTT.

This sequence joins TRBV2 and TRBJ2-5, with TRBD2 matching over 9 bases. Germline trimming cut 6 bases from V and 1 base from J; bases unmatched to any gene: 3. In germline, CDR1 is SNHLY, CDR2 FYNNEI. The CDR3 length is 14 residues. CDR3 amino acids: CASRLAGTQETQYF. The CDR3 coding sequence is TGTGCCAGCAGACTAGCGGGCACCCAAGAGACCCAGTACTTC.